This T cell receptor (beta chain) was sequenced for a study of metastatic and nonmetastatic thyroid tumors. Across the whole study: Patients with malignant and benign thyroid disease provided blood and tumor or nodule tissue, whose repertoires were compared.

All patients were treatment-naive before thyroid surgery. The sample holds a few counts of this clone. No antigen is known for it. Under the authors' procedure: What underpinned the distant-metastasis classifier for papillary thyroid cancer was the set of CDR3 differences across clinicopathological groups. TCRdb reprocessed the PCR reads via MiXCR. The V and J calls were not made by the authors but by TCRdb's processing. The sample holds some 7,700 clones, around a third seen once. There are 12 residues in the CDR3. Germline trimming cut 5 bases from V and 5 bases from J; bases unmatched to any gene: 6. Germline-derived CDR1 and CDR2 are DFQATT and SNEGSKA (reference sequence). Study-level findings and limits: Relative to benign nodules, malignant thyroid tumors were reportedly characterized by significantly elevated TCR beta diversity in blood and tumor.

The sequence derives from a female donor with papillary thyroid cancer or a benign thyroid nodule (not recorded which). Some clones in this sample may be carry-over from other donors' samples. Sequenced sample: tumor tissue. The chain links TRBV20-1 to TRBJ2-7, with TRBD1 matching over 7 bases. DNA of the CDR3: TGCAGTGCTGTCGCTCAGGGGGACGAGCAGTACTTC. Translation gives CSAVAQGDEQYF.